This TCR beta chain was recorded in a study of radiation and T cells in renal cell carcinoma (dated by TCRdb to 2019 to 2021). For the study in its entirety: TCR beta sequencing covered 50 to 55 samples in total, comprising roughly 26 tumors and approximately 27 peripheral blood samples. The final blood draw took place at 4 weeks after radiation, the same time as nephrectomy. Across all 53 samples, 3.5 million to 4.5 million unique CDR3 nucleotide sequences encoding some 2.6 million unique CDR3 amino acid sequences were identified.

This clone was observed once. The antigen it recognizes is unknown. No much larger clone exists at a distance of one base, and base qualities are not known. The paper as a whole reports these results and caveats: Changes in the blood repertoire were not tracked past 4 weeks after treatment. Because no pretreatment tumor biopsies were available, whether clonotypes were present in the tumor at baseline could not be determined. An increase in top tumor clonotypes in blood was observed from baseline to 2 weeks post-radiation, followed by contraction by 4 weeks, which was taken to suggest transient expansion of tumor-resident clones. With a single-armed trial design, the study had no way to address how radiation dose or scheduling affects the TCR repertoire.

Per the publication, the time point label means: blood 4 weeks post-SBRT, at nephrectomy. In light of the paper, this sample's treatment or condition label describes: 15 Gy SBRT to primary tumor, nephrectomy 4 weeks later. The samples were drawn from a clinical trial, where primary renal cell carcinomas were treated with 15 Gy of stereotactic body radiation therapy and then removed by nephrectomy 4 weeks afterward. Serial peripheral blood from radiation-treated patients was sampled at baseline, 2 weeks and 4 weeks after SBRT to track tumor-enriched clonotypes. Every patient's renal cell carcinoma showed clear cell pathology. Genomic DNA for TCR sequencing was prepared using the QIAamp DNA Blood Mini Kit (Qiagen). Only samples passing all quality control checks were included in the analyses. A distance of 16 bases separates the germline ends of V and J, which lose 10 bases and 0 bases respectively. The germline V gene (reference sequence) supplies CDR1 LNHDA and CDR2 SQIVND. The CDR3 goes from the cysteine to the phenylalanine over 15 residues. The only DNA kept is the CDR3, 45 bases in frame from the first base.

The immunoSEQ kit was used, according to the manufacturer's recommendations, to generate TCR beta libraries from genomic DNA. To prepare libraries, a first multiplex PCR with proprietary primers was run, followed by a second PCR that added unique barcodes, and a bead cleanup was done after each round. Each sample batch included a kit-provided positive control reaction and a negative control reaction. The final libraries underwent checking on an Agilent 4200 TapeStation D1000 ScreenTape, volumetric pooling, and quantification by qPCR. An Illumina NextSeq500 fitted with a MidOutput 150-cycle cartridge performed the sequencing, running 156 Read1 cycles and 15 Index1 cycles with the kit's custom primers. The pooled library was loaded at 0.95 to 1 pM with approximately 18% PhiX control spiked in. From the authors' description of their analysis: The vendor-processed data were analyzed in R, and a clonotype was defined as all T cells that share the same CDR3 nucleotide sequence. For clone abundance analyses, frequencies were normalized to the 10,000 most abundant clones in each sample. Public T cell clones, which averaged fewer than five per sample, were removed prior to analysis. A difference in abundance of at least 32-fold between compartments was used to define tumor-enriched and baseline blood-enriched clonotypes. Clonotypes expanded or contracted between blood time points were identified with a beta-binomial differential abundance model. The Baroni-Urbani and Buser coefficient was used to measure tumor-blood repertoire similarity, and groups were compared with two-tailed Wilcoxon tests in R. TCRdb provides this immuneACCESS table in a form limited to in-frame rearrangements. Some clones are lacking; in checked studies, under half of them reflect an unresolved V gene, and why the rest are absent is not known. That table supplies the V and J calls and clone size; D and trimming were determined from the DNA. The sample data list fewer than 85,000 clones, and nearly 90% of these were observed just once. The ten largest account for 5% to 7.5% of the sample.

Sequencing used blood, obtained from a patient whose treatment included radiotherapy and nephrectomy. This chain joins TRBV19 to TRBJ1-5; D gene: possibly TRBD1, on 6 matching bases. This receptor was taken from a woman aged 65 to 85 with renal cell carcinoma. The CDR3 amino acid sequence is: CATTDRPHSNQPQHF. The DNA sequence is TGTGCCACCACCGACAGGCCCCATAGCAATCAGCCCCAGCATTTT.